The next 18 T cell receptor beta chains were all read from a single sample in a study. A single record per CDR3 protein comes from TCRdb applying MiXCR to the 5' RACE reads. The data hold roughly 64,000 distinct CDR3 sequences, with approximately 23% observed a single time. Sequencing was carried out using memory CD4+ T cells sorted from a lymph node. Subset denoted: memory CD4+ T cells, CD4+CD45RO+CD25-. The source is a female donor with breast cancer.

This clonotype was seen a few times. The rearrangement uses TRBV11-2 and TRBJ1-1; D perhaps matches TRBD1 (6 bases). Germline CDR1 and CDR2: SGHAT and FQNNGV. The V and J ends lost 0 bases and 5 bases respectively, with 13 bases between them. CDR3 length: 15 amino acids. As DNA, the CDR3 is TGTGCCAGCAGCTTAGAGCAGGGGAGGGGAACTGAAGCTTTCTTT. Protein: CASSLEQGRGTEAFF.

In regard to this clonotype: A much larger clonotype is one base distant, so this may be a read error. The rearrangement joins TRBV6-5 to TRBJ1-1; a weak D match, TRBD1 (6 bases). CDR3 length: 14 amino acids. CDR1 and CDR2 (germline): MNHEY, SVGAGI. In nucleotides, the CDR3 is TGTGCCGGCAGTTCCCGCCAGGGCCCAGGGGTATCTTTCTTT. As protein: CAGSSRQGPGVSFF.

This chain links TRBV7-9 with TRBJ2-2; D is uncertain. This CDR3 comprises 12 residues. Per germline, CDR1 SEHNR and CDR2 FQNEAQ (reference sequence). Trimming took off 3 bases at V and 7 bases at J, with 6 bases between the two ends. CDR3 sequence reads: CASSFQVGELFF. CDR3 in DNA: TGTGCCAGCAGCTTTCAGGTCGGGGAGCTGTTTTTT.

This clonotype was counted at least ten times. This rearrangement joins TRBV4-2 to TRBJ1-2; D gene ambiguous. Trimming cost V 0 bases and J 6 bases, with 14 bases left between them. The CDR3 has 15 residues. CDR1 and CDR2 from the germline V gene are LGHNA and YNFKEQ. The CDR3 bases are TGTGCCAGCAGCCAAGATGGGTGGCGGAAAAATGGCTACACCTTC. Translating it yields CASSQDGWRKNGYTF.

This clonotype was seen a few times. This rearrangement joins TRBV7-9 to TRBJ2-7; 8 bases map to TRBD1. V dropped 5 bases and J dropped 5; count of bases not matched to a gene: 11. CDR1 is SEHNR and CDR2 is FQNEAQ in the germline V gene (reference sequence). The CDR3 covers 15 residues. CDR3 DNA: TGTGCCAGCAGCCTATGGACAGGGACCTTGCACGAGCAGTACTTC. This encodes CASSLWTGTLHEQYF.

The genes are TRBV7-9 and TRBJ1-6; D unclear. This CDR3 has 13 residues. Germline V lookup: CDR1 SEHNR, CDR2 FQNEAQ (reference sequence). V dropped 5 bases and J dropped 7 bases, with 9 bases sitting between them. The CDR3 protein is CASSRTANSPLHF. CDR3 coding DNA: TGTGCCAGCAGCAGGACTGCCAATTCACCCCTCCACTTT.

Note on this clonotype: The conserved closing phenylalanine or tryptophan is absent in this CDR3, likely reflecting a read error. This sequence joins TRBV5-5 and TRBJ1-3; 7 bases are shared with TRBD1. V lost 0 bases to trimming and J lost 0 bases; unmatched junction nucleotides: 3. CDR1 is SGHKS, CDR2 YYEKEE, per germline (reference sequence). The CDR3 covers 16 residues. CDR3 in DNA: TGTGCCAGCAGCTTGGGGGGACAGTTCTCTGGAAACACCATATATTTG. Translation gives CASSLGGQFSGNTIYL.

This clonotype was counted a few times. This chain links TRBV5-6 with TRBJ2-3; weak D call: TRBD2 (6 bases). Per germline, CDR1 SGHDT and CDR2 YYEEEE. V was trimmed by 1 base and J by 5 bases, leaving 17 bases between them. CDR3 size: 16 residues. CDR3 in amino acids: CASSLLIGTLVDTQYF. The DNA of the CDR3 is TGTGCCAGCAGCTTGTTGATCGGGACTCTGGTAGATACGCAGTATTTT.

The V gene is TRBV6-5, the J gene TRBJ1-5; D perhaps matches TRBD1 (5 bases). V gave up 6 bases and J gave up 2 bases, with 14 bases separating them. Germline-derived CDR1 and CDR2 are MNHEY and SVGAGI. The CDR3 is 15 residues long. Written as DNA, the CDR3 is TGTGCCAGCAGGAGGAGGGGAGTGGGCAATCAGCCCCAGCATTTT. It codes for CASRRRGVGNQPQHF.

This clonotype occurred many times. The chain links TRBV5-5 to TRBJ2-5; 7 positions agree with TRBD2. Per germline, CDR1 SGHKS and CDR2 YYEKEE (reference sequence). This CDR3 is 15 amino acids long. V lost 0 bases, J lost 4 bases, and 6 bases stayed unmatched. In nucleotides, the CDR3 is TGTGCCAGCAGCTTGGCGGGGGGTGAAGGAGAGACCCAGTACTTC. As protein: CASSLAGGEGETQYF.

This chain joins TRBV7-2 and TRBJ1-1; D call uncertain. CDR3 length equals 15 residues. V was cut by 5 bases and J by 7 bases, with 20 bases left in between. The V gene's germline CDR1 is SGHTA and CDR2 FQGNSA. DNA for the CDR3: TGTGCCAGCAGCCCCCAAGGGTCGCGGTATATTGAAGCTTTCTTT. Translation gives CASSPQGSRYIEAFF.

Many counts were recorded for this clonotype. The CDR3 nucleotides are TGCAGTGCTAGTCTCGGTGATAGCAATCAGCCCCAGCATTTT. The encoded protein is CSASLGDSNQPQHF. This sequence joins TRBV20-1 and TRBJ1-5, with D unclear. This CDR3 is built from 14 residues. The germline V gene encodes CDR1 DFQATT and CDR2 SNEGSKA (reference sequence). With 3 bases removed from V and 0 bases from J, the gap between germline ends came to 9 bases.

The genes are TRBV12-3 or TRBV12-4 and TRBJ2-5; tentatively, D is TRBD1 (5 bases). V was clipped by 7 bases and J by 10 bases, with 22 bases between them. The length of the CDR3 is 14 residues. The chain's CDR3 is CASTLSQGHVGQYF. CDR3 bases: TGTGCCAGCACCCTATCGCAGGGCCATGTGGGCCAGTACTTC.

This clonotype was observed a handful of times. The rearrangement joins TRBV28 to TRBJ2-7; either TRBD1 or TRBD2 may supply D (5 bases each). Trimming took off 3 bases at V and 7 bases at J, with 16 bases between the two ends. CDR1 is MDHEN, CDR2 SYDVKM, per germline. This CDR3 has 14 amino acids. CDR3 sequence reads: CASSFRGQGWEQYF. CDR3 nucleotide sequence: TGTGCCAGCAGTTTCCGGGGCCAGGGATGGGAGCAGTACTTC.

The rearrangement links TRBV5-1 to TRBJ1-1, with 9 positions matching TRBD1. Germline V gene lookup returns CDR1 SGHRS and CDR2 YFSETQ. The V gene end was trimmed by 7 bases and the J gene end by 1 base; junction bases not matched to a gene: 11. The CDR3 spans 16 residues. CDR3 sequence: CASRTTPGQGNTEAFF. As DNA, the CDR3 is TGCGCCAGCCGGACCACCCCGGGACAGGGGAACACTGAAGCTTTCTTT.

This clonotype was picked up a small number of times. The rearrangement links TRBV28 to TRBJ1-6; unclear D gene. The CDR3 is made up of 14 amino acids. V lost 6 bases to trimming and J lost 1 base, with 7 bases between them. Germline CDR1 reads MDHEN; CDR2 reads SYDVKM. This CDR3 is CASREGSYNSPLHF. The CDR3 nucleotides read TGTGCCAGCAGGGAAGGTTCCTATAATTCACCCCTCCACTTT. Combining the CDR3 with reference TRBV28 and TRBJ1-6 gives the whole variable domain DVKVTQSSRYLVKRTGEKVFLECVQDMDHENMFWYRQDPGLGLRLIYFSYDVKMKEKGDIPEGYSVSREKKERFSLILESASTNQTSMYLCASREGSYNSPLHFGNGTRLTVT.

The chain recombines TRBV5-6 with TRBJ1-2; 9 positions match TRBD1. The CDR3 covers 16 residues. After removal of 0 bases from V and 4 bases from J, the junction contained 7 bases not matched to a gene. Germline V CDR1 and CDR2: SGHDT, YYEEEE. The CDR3 DNA is TGTGCCAGCAGCTTGGTGGGGACAGGGTCTGGCTATGGCTACACCTTC. Encoded protein: CASSLVGTGSGYGYTF.

Note on this clonotype: A read error may be the cause here, since a much bigger clone is one base away. This likely comes from a read error, as the CDR3 has no conserved phenylalanine or tryptophan at its end. This CDR3 reads CASSPSRGSGSPDTQYS. The DNA of the CDR3 is TGTGCCAGCAGCCCCTCACGGGGTAGCGGGAGCCCAGATACGCAGTATTCT. This chain uses TRBV7-2 with TRBJ2-3, with 9 bases that match TRBD2. The CDR3 consists of 17 residues. J gave up 4 bases and V 5 bases, and 13 bases lay outside the gene matches. Germline V gene lookup returns CDR1 SGHTA and CDR2 FQGNSA.